This entry concerns a single T cell receptor beta chain. What it binds is unknown. The same CDR3 also results from other DNA sequences found in this sample. This specimen belongs to a study of cytomegalovirus exposure and HLA in healthy donors. Study at large: Both the 120 validation repertoires and the approximately 700 first-cohort repertoires used the same platform, as reported by a later analysis.

Study-wide points: Most TCRs appeared rarely, but some public TCRs recurred in many donors. 150 or so TCR beta chains were listed as cytomegalovirus-associated. Testing in vitro showed a few CMV-associated chains specific for CMV antigens.

This CDR3 is built from 14 residues. Trimming removed 3 bases from V and 2 bases from J, with 11 bases in between. The germline gives CDR1 MGHRA, CDR2 YSYEKL. Generated by immunoSEQ multiplex PCR, the TCRdb table keeps only in-frame clones and is missing some. This sample yields roughly 77,000 clones, of which 95% are seen a single time; nearly 0.7% belongs to the top ten. The sequence derives from a woman between 18 and 29 years old in good health and CMV-seronegative. Sequences were obtained from PBMCs. This sequence joins TRBV4-1 and TRBJ2-7; a weak D match, TRBD2 (5 bases). CDR3 coding DNA: TGCGCCAGCAGCCACCGGACGGGGACCTACGAGCAGTACTTC. It codes for CASSHRTGTYEQYF.